The present entry profiles one T cell receptor (beta chain) with its context. It has no known antigen specificity. No much larger clone exists at a distance of one base, and base qualities are not known. Taken with the paper, the label for treatment or condition translates to: allogeneic hematopoietic cell transplantation with graft depleted of TCRalphabeta T cells and CD19 B cells. TCRalphabeta/CD19-depleted allogeneic hematopoietic cell grafts were given to the transplant recipients, all of whom were children. Trimming removed 6 bases from V and 2 bases from J, leaving 15 bases between the germline ends. From a lookup of the germline V gene, CDR1 and CDR2 are SQVTM and ANQGSEA. Inclusive of the bounding cysteine and phenylalanine, the CDR3 is 14 residues long. Only the CDR3 DNA stays, 42 bases, in frame from base 1. The library was produced with PCR. The instrument was an Illumina HiSeq 2500. TCR libraries were prepared with molecular barcoding, using unique molecular identifiers to normalize TCRbeta repertoire quantification. The public reads were quality trimmed at Q25 with fastp and then assembled into clones with MiXCR by TCRdb, keeping productive beta chains. Each record represents a unique CDR3 protein, reported with the most common genes and DNA among its rows. This sample comprises approximately 350,000 distinct CDR3 sequences, about 17% of them detected only once. The top ten clones comprise around 38% of the sample.

The data belong to a study of T-cell reconstitution after alpha-beta-depleted transplantation in children (dated by TCRdb to between 2015 and 2016). Regarding the research as a whole: Using TCR repertoire profiling, the study quantitatively followed how T-cell immune reconstitution unfolded in children after TCRalphabeta/CD19-depleted allogeneic hematopoietic cell transplantation.

Broad study findings and their caveats: Apparently early alphabetaT-cell count recovery about two months after transplant reportedly relied on only several hundred rapidly expanded clones derived from non-depleted graft cells. Over the following months the frequencies of hyperexpanded clones went down, and after one year T-cell counts and TCRbeta diversity were mostly credited to newly produced T cells. The high TCRbeta diversity at day 60 in some patients was ascribed to recipient T cells and intrathymic progenitors that had survived conditioning.

This sequence was found in a male patient between 2 and 10 years old who had a stem cell transplant for acute lymphoblastic leukemia, so the T cells may come from the graft donor. The sample was PBMCs, mostly from graft donor cells, taken 360 days after TCRalphabeta/CD19-depleted stem cell transplant. The chain employs TRBV29-1 and TRBJ2-3; perhaps TRBD1 is the D gene, with 5 bases matching. The DNA is TGCAGCGTCCCAAAGCAGGGAAACACAGATACGCAGTATTTT. This yields the protein CSVPKQGNTDTQYF.